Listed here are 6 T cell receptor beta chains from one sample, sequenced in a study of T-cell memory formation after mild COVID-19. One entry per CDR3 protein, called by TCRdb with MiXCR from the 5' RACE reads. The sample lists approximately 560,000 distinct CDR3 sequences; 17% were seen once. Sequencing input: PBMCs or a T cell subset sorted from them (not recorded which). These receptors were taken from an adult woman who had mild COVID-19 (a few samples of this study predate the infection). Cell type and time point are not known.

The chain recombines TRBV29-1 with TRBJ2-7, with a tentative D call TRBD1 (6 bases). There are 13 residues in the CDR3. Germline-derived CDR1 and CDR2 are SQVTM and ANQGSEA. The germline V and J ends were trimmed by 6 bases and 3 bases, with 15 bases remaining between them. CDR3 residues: CSVTGTSFYEQYF. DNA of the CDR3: TGCAGCGTGACCGGGACAAGCTTCTACGAGCAGTACTTC.

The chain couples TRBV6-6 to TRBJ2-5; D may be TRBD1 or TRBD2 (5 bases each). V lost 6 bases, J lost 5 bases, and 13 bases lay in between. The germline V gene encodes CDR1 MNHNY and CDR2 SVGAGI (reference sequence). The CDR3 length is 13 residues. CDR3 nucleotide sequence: TGTGCCAGCAGAGGGACCCTTAGGGAGACCCAGTACTTC. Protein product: CASRGTLRETQYF.

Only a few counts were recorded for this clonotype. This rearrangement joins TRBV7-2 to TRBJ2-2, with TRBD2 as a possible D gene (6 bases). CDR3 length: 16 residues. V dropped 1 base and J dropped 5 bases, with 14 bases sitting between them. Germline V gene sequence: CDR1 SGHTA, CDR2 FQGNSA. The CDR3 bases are TGTGCCAGCAGCTTAGGAGGGGCGGGGCGGACCGGGGAGCTGTTTTTT. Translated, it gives CASSLGGAGRTGELFF. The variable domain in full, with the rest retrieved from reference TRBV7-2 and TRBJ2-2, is GAGVSQSPSNKVTEKGKDVELRCDPISGHTALYWYRQSLGQGLEFLIYFQGNSAPDKSGLPSDRFSAERTGGSVSTLTIQRTQQEDSAVYLCASSLGGAGRTGELFFGEGSRLTVL.

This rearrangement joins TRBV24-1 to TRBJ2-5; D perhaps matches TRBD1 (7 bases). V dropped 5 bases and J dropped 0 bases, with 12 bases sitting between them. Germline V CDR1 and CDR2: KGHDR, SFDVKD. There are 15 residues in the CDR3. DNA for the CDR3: TGTGCCACCAGTGTCAGGGGGACTCACCAAGAGACCCAGTACTTC. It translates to CATSVRGTHQETQYF.

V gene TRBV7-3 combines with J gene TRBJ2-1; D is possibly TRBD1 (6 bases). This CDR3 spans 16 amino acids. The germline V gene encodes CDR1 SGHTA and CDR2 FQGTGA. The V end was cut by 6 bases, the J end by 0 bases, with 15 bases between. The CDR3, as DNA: TGTGCCAGCAGAGCCGGGACATCTAGCTCCTACAATGAGCAGTTCTTC. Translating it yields CASRAGTSSSYNEQFF.

CDR3 region: CASSPRTGGLQETQYF. In DNA, the CDR3 is TGTGCCAGCAGCCCACGGACAGGAGGGCTTCAAGAGACCCAGTACTTC. The chain recombines TRBV7-9 with TRBJ2-5; TRBD1 is a possible D gene (7 bases). The CDR3 loop spans 16 amino acids. From germline, CDR1 is SEHNR and CDR2 FQNEAQ (reference sequence). V lost 5 bases to trimming and J lost 2 bases, with 18 bases between them.